This TCR beta chain appears in the sequencing data of a study of CD8 T cells in Susac syndrome. Study findings and constraints: The study admitted that it had a relatively small number of individuals in its TCR sequencing and HLA analysis.

The V gene lost 1 base and the J gene lost 2 bases, with 12 bases spanning the gap. This CDR3 contains 16 residues. Per the germline V gene, CDR1 is MGHRA and CDR2 is YSYEKL. Random hexamers primed reverse transcription of roughly 0.5 to 1 ug RNA. MiXCR, applied by TCRdb to the immunoSEQ multiplex PCR reads, yields one record per CDR3 protein. The table records around 200,000 distinct CDR3 sequences, approximately 95% of them present only once. In regard to this clonotype: Its matching antigen is unknown.

Negative isolation yielded CD8+ and CD4+ T cells; FACS enriched TEMRA cells. The genes are TRBV4-1 and TRBJ2-1, with a tentative D call TRBD1 (6 bases). This clonotype was sampled from a human donor in good health. Sequenced sample: CD4+ T cells from PBMCs. The CDR3 reads CASSQAGVITYNEQFF. The CDR3 DNA reads TGCGCCAGCAGCCAAGCAGGGGTCATCACCTACAATGAGCAGTTCTTC.